These T cell receptor beta chains were read from a single sample in a study of CD4 T cells in relation to SARS-CoV-2 and coronaviruses. The assay was immunoSEQ multiplex PCR, and TCRdb's table has in-frame clones only and misses some. Of some 29,000 clones listed, just under 75% are singletons. Their cognate antigens are unknown. The specimen sequenced was CD4+ T cells from PBMCs, cultured in vitro. The receptors shown here come from a human donor in good health. The CDR3 runs from the conserved cysteine through the conserved F or W. Each record gives: CDR3 protein, J gene, CDR3 length, V gene.

cdr3_aa: CSVSMTNLANYGYTF
j_call: TRBJ1-2
cdr3_length: 15
v_call: TRBV29-1

cdr3_aa: CASSLAGGGSYEQYF
j_call: TRBJ2-7
cdr3_length: 15
v_call: TRBV5-5

cdr3_aa: CASSFQGSYNEQFF
j_call: TRBJ2-1
cdr3_length: 14
v_call: TRBV12-1

cdr3_aa: CSASDWAGGFGEQYF
j_call: TRBJ2-7
cdr3_length: 15
v_call: TRBV20-1

cdr3_aa: CASTWNGNTEAFF
j_call: TRBJ1-1
cdr3_length: 13
v_call: TRBV5-1

cdr3_aa: CASSVNGGSNTGELFF
j_call: TRBJ2-2
cdr3_length: 16
v_call: TRBV2

cdr3_aa: CASSSRLASYNEQFF
j_call: TRBJ2-1
cdr3_length: 15
v_call: TRBV9

cdr3_aa: CASSLAGGREQYF
j_call: TRBJ2-7
cdr3_length: 13
v_call: TRBV7-9

cdr3_aa: CSAGEYSQPQHF
j_call: TRBJ1-5
cdr3_length: 12
v_call: TRBV29-1

cdr3_aa: CASSPQNTGELFF
j_call: TRBJ2-2
cdr3_length: 13
v_call: TRBV7-6

cdr3_aa: CAISASSGGPPSNTGELFF
j_call: TRBJ2-2
cdr3_length: 19
v_call: TRBV10-3

cdr3_aa: CASSGTSTDTQYF
j_call: TRBJ2-3
cdr3_length: 13
v_call: TRBV3-1/TRBV3-2

cdr3_aa: CASSQDSNQPQHF
j_call: TRBJ1-5
cdr3_length: 13
v_call: TRBV14

cdr3_aa: CASRAERNSPLHF
j_call: TRBJ1-6
cdr3_length: 13
v_call: TRBV10-2

cdr3_aa: CAISGSGSPLHF
j_call: TRBJ1-6
cdr3_length: 12
v_call: TRBV10-3

cdr3_aa: CASSEAKGQAISGANVLTF
j_call: TRBJ2-6
cdr3_length: 19
v_call: TRBV9

cdr3_aa: CASSTRAGGTTDTQYF
j_call: TRBJ2-3
cdr3_length: 16
v_call: TRBV5-4

cdr3_aa: CASSSLGGVTGTMNTEAFF
j_call: TRBJ1-1
cdr3_length: 19
v_call: TRBV7-3

cdr3_aa: CASRPGTGGEQYF
j_call: TRBJ2-7
cdr3_length: 13
v_call: TRBV5-6

cdr3_aa: CSASSTSVPYNEQFF
j_call: TRBJ2-1
cdr3_length: 15
v_call: TRBV20-1

cdr3_aa: CASSAKARGNGYTF
j_call: TRBJ1-2
cdr3_length: 14
v_call: TRBV3-1/TRBV3-2

cdr3_aa: CASSPGAGGREAFF
j_call: TRBJ1-1
cdr3_length: 14
v_call: TRBV18

cdr3_aa: CASSLSSGWNEQFF
j_call: TRBJ2-1
cdr3_length: 14
v_call: TRBV7-2

cdr3_aa: CASSRQGRNPVGYTF
j_call: TRBJ1-2
cdr3_length: 15
v_call: TRBV7-8

cdr3_aa: CASSHGYRGPNEKLFF
j_call: TRBJ1-4
cdr3_length: 16
v_call: TRBV4-1

cdr3_aa: CAWETGANYGYTF
j_call: TRBJ1-2
cdr3_length: 13
v_call: TRBV30

cdr3_aa: CASSPHTPSYEQYF
j_call: TRBJ2-7
cdr3_length: 14
v_call: TRBV9

cdr3_aa: CASSPQKTDTQYF
j_call: TRBJ2-3
cdr3_length: 13
v_call: TRBV11-2

cdr3_aa: CASSLSASGLATGELFF
j_call: TRBJ2-2
cdr3_length: 17
v_call: TRBV7-2

cdr3_aa: CATTDQGLGSQYF
j_call: TRBJ2-5
cdr3_length: 13
v_call: TRBV5-4

cdr3_aa: CASSELFPRRGYGYTF
j_call: TRBJ1-2
cdr3_length: 16
v_call: TRBV7-2

cdr3_aa: CASSGLAGGTDTQYF
j_call: TRBJ2-3
cdr3_length: 15
v_call: TRBV5-1

cdr3_aa: CASSDQLAGGPETQYF
j_call: TRBJ2-5
cdr3_length: 16
v_call: TRBV10-1

cdr3_aa: CASSWGPGPLYQPQHF
j_call: TRBJ1-5
cdr3_length: 16
v_call: TRBV6-2/TRBV6-3

cdr3_aa: CASSFLGGLDTGELFF
j_call: TRBJ2-2
cdr3_length: 16
v_call: TRBV5-8

cdr3_aa: CATPDSIDNEQFF
j_call: TRBJ2-1
cdr3_length: 13
v_call: TRBV10-3

cdr3_aa: CASSLSGTTTEAFF
j_call: TRBJ1-1
cdr3_length: 14
v_call: TRBV6-2/TRBV6-3

cdr3_aa: CASSLRTSGGLTDTQYF
j_call: TRBJ2-3
cdr3_length: 17
v_call: TRBV6-6

cdr3_aa: CAISEGVWVYEQYF
j_call: TRBJ2-7
cdr3_length: 14
v_call: TRBV10-3

cdr3_aa: CASSVAGRQHEAFF
j_call: TRBJ1-1
cdr3_length: 14
v_call: TRBV9

cdr3_aa: CASSEHRGGETQYF
j_call: TRBJ2-5
cdr3_length: 14
v_call: TRBV2

cdr3_aa: CASSLDPPATNEKLFF
j_call: TRBJ1-4
cdr3_length: 16
v_call: TRBV5-1

cdr3_aa: CASSLRMEGDGYTF
j_call: TRBJ1-2
cdr3_length: 14
v_call: TRBV7-9

cdr3_aa: CASSSIGVPRDTQYF
j_call: TRBJ2-3
cdr3_length: 15
v_call: TRBV5-7

cdr3_aa: CASWSETGVIYGYTF
j_call: TRBJ1-2
cdr3_length: 15
v_call: TRBV6-5

cdr3_aa: CASLNRGDGNTIYF
j_call: TRBJ1-3
cdr3_length: 14
v_call: TRBV18